Listed below are T cell receptor beta chains from one sample, sequenced in a study of blood T cells in healthy people across ages. TCRdb re-called the 5' RACE reads through MiXCR, storing one row per CDR3 protein. The sample records 1,500,000 or so distinct CDR3 sequences, 55% to 75% being singletons. Material: blood. The receptors stem from a man between 18 and 35 years old in good health. Each CDR3 is given with its conserved first and last residue. A D gene is named only where the DNA matches it firmly. Rows give clone size only sometimes, using once, few, many, or a class for an expanded clone.

clone_size d_call j_call cdr3_length v_call cdr3_nt cdr3_aa
once . TRBJ1-1 12 TRBV12-3/TRBV12-4 TGTGCCAGCAGTACTCCTCGTGCTGAAGCTTTCTTT CASSTPRAEAFF
. TRBD2 TRBJ2-7 15 TRBV5-1 TGCGCCAGCAGCCCAAGACTAGCGGAGCCCTACGAGCAGTACTTC CASSPRLAEPYEQYF
. . TRBJ2-2 13 TRBV29-1 TGCAGCGGGGTGGCAGCCTTCACCGGGGAGCTGTTTTTT CSGVAAFTGELFF
. . TRBJ2-3 13 TRBV6-4 TGTGCCAGCAGTGACTCAGTGGGAGATACGCAGTATTTT CASSDSVGDTQYF
few . TRBJ2-1 14 TRBV5-1 TGCGCCAGCACCCGTGACCGCGCCTACAATGAGCAGTTCTTC CASTRDRAYNEQFF
. TRBD2 TRBJ2-5 16 TRBV2 TGTGCCAGCAAAGTTGAGCGGGAGGGGATCCAAGAGACCCAGTACTTC CASKVEREGIQETQYF
. . TRBJ1-5 14 TRBV6-2/TRBV6-3 TGTGCCAGCAGTTATGGAACGGCATCCCAGCCCCAGCATTTT CASSYGTASQPQHF
. . TRBJ1-2 14 TRBV25-1 TGTGCCAGCAGTGATGGGACGGACAACTATGGCTACACCTTC CASSDGTDNYGYTF
. . TRBJ1-1 16 TRBV15 TGTGCCACCAGCAGAGATAGTGGCAGCATGAACACTGAAGCTTTCTTT CATSRDSGSMNTEAFF
. . TRBJ1-4 16 TRBV5-5 TGTGCCAGCAGCTTGGCCCGGGCAGCCCTTAATGAAAAACTGTTTTTT CASSLARAALNEKLFF
few . TRBJ2-3 15 TRBV7-8 TGTGCCAGCACCCTCCGACGGCCAACCACAGATACGCAGTATTTT CASTLRRPTTDTQYF
. TRBD2 TRBJ2-1 16 TRBV28 TGTGCCAGCAGTAAGATCGGGAGGAGCTCCTACAATGAGCAGTTCTTC CASSKIGRSSYNEQFF
. . TRBJ2-1 14 TRBV12-3/TRBV12-4 TGTGCCAGCAGTTTGAGGCAGCCCTACAATGAGCAGTTCTTC CASSLRQPYNEQFF
once . TRBJ2-7 12 TRBV7-2 TGTGCCAGCAGCTTAAAGTTCTACGAGCAGTACTTC CASSLKFYEQYF
. . TRBJ2-5 13 TRBV3-1 TGTGCCAGCAGCATTTCGACAGAAGAGACCCAGTACTTC CASSISTEETQYF
. . TRBJ1-2 14 TRBV6-6 TGTGCCAGCAGTTACTCACCTGCAGGCCATGGCCACACCTTC CASSYSPAGHGHTF
. . TRBJ2-7 15 TRBV6-6 TGTGCCAGCAGTTACATAGCGGCCCTCACCTACGAGCAGTACTTC CASSYIAALTYEQYF
. . TRBJ2-2 14 TRBV4-1 TGCGCCAGCCACGATGGACCTAACACCGGGGAGCTGTTTTTT CASHDGPNTGELFF
. TRBD1 TRBJ2-1 15 TRBV7-2 TGTGCCAGCAGCCTCCAAAGGGACAGGGGTTATGAGCAGTTCTTC CASSLQRDRGYEQFF
few . TRBJ2-7 13 TRBV6-1 TGTGCCAGCAGTGACCAAACGGCCTACGAGCAGTACTTC CASSDQTAYEQYF
. TRBD1 TRBJ2-7 15 TRBV5-1 TGCGCCAGCAGCGGGACCGGGACAGGCGCGTACGAGCAGTACTTC CASSGTGTGAYEQYF
few . TRBJ1-2 13 TRBV6-5 TGTGCCAGCACCCAGGGCCATAACTATGGCTACACCTTC CASTQGHNYGYTF
. . TRBJ2-2 13 TRBV20-1 TGCAGTGCTGGCCGTTCTAACACCGGGGGGCTGTTTTTT CSAGRSNTGGLFF
few . TRBJ1-1 14 TRBV4-3 TGCGCCAGCAGCCAAGATAGGTCCTTTACTGAAGCTTTCTTT CASSQDRSFTEAFF
. . TRBJ2-5 15 TRBV24-1 TGTGCCACCAGTGATAGGGGACTGGCAGAAGAGACCCAGTACTTC CATSDRGLAEETQYF
. . TRBJ2-7 14 TRBV7-9 TGTGCCAGCAGCCCACGGTCAGGCGTAAGCGAGCAGTACTTC CASSPRSGVSEQYF
once . TRBJ2-1 11 TRBV6-1 TGTGCCAGCAGTGACGGGCTAGAGCAGTTCTTC CASSDGLEQFF
. TRBD2 TRBJ2-1 19 TRBV13 TGTGCCAGCAGCTTAAGAGGGGGATATCTAGCGGGAGAAACGAATGAGCAGTTCTTC CASSLRGGYLAGETNEQFF
few . TRBJ1-5 17 TRBV3-1 TGTGCCAGCAGCCAAGATCCCGATTGGAATAGCAATCAGCCCCAGCATTTT CASSQDPDWNSNQPQHF
. . TRBJ2-7 16 TRBV9 TGTGCCAGCAGCGTAGCTCTGGGCGGGAATACGTACGAGCAGTACTTC CASSVALGGNTYEQYF
. . TRBJ1-5 15 TRBV28 TGTGCCAGCAACCTCTCCGGGTATAGCAATCAGCCCCAGCATTTT CASNLSGYSNQPQHF
. . TRBJ1-5 12 TRBV7-8 TGTGCCAGCAGCTTGCAGGGAAAGCCCCAGCATTTT CASSLQGKPQHF
. . TRBJ2-7 15 TRBV29-1 TGCAGCGTTGAAGTAGCGGAGATGACCGAGTACGAGCAGTACTTC CSVEVAEMTEYEQYF
. . TRBJ2-3 14 TRBV29-1 TGCAGCGTTATGGAGTGGCAGAGCACAGATACGCAGTATTTT CSVMEWQSTDTQYF
. . TRBJ2-7 13 TRBV13 TGTGCCAGCAGCTCCCGGGCCTACTACGAGCAGTACTTC CASSSRAYYEQYF
few TRBD1 TRBJ2-7 13 TRBV28 TGTGCCATCGGACAGGGTAGGACCTACGAGCAGTACTTC CAIGQGRTYEQYF
few . TRBJ2-1 15 TRBV6-2/TRBV6-3 TGTGCCAGCAGACACGGACAGACTTACTACAATGAGCAGTTCTTC CASRHGQTYYNEQFF
. TRBD2 TRBJ2-7 14 TRBV20-1 TGCAGTGCTGGGCTAGCGGGGGGGCCTGGCGAGCAGTACTTC CSAGLAGGPGEQYF
few TRBD1 TRBJ2-7 14 TRBV6-2/TRBV6-3 TGTGCCAGCAGCCGGGACAGGGTGATAGGGGAGCAGTACTTC CASSRDRVIGEQYF
. TRBD2 TRBJ2-3 15 TRBV6-6 TGTGCCAGCAGTTCTAGCGGGAGGGGCACAGATACGCAGTATTTT CASSSSGRGTDTQYF
. . TRBJ1-2 13 TRBV7-2 TGTGCCAGCAGCGGACGGGCTAACTATGGCTACACCTTC CASSGRANYGYTF